The 28 T cell receptor beta chains below come from one sample, sequenced in a study of T cells in Graves' hyperthyroidism and ophthalmopathy. Researchers amplified the TCR beta CDR3 regions from RNA transcripts. TCR CDR3 underwent first-round RT-PCR with the HTBI primer set. TCRdb recomputed calls from the multiplex PCR reads with MiXCR, one row per CDR3 protein. The sample gives approximately 620,000 distinct CDR3 sequences, more than 15% of which show up once; less than 3.5% is in the top ten. The source material was blood. The receptors were gathered from a woman between 35 and 50 years old with Graves' ophthalmopathy.

At least ten counts were recorded for this clonotype. The chain couples TRBV6-2 or TRBV6-3 to TRBJ2-7, with D unclear. Germline V gene lookup returns CDR1 MNHEY and CDR2 SVGEGT. Trimming pared 4 bases from V and 4 bases from J, leaving 8 bases between. The CDR3 length is 12 residues. CDR3 amino acids: CASSSFFYEQYF. Written as DNA, the CDR3 is TGTGCCAGCAGTTCCTTCTTTTACGAGCAGTACTTC.

The rearrangement links TRBV2 to TRBJ2-4; 9 nucleotides agree with TRBD1. The CDR3 consists of 18 residues. Trimming took 4 bases from V and 1 from J; bases not matched to a gene: 11. Germline CDR1 and CDR2: SNHLY and FYNNEI. The CDR3 region is CASSAPGQGILAKNIQYF. The CDR3 DNA reads TGTGCCAGCAGTGCCCCGGGACAGGGAATTTTGGCCAAAAACATTCAGTACTTC.

There are a few counts of this clonotype. The chain employs TRBV19 and TRBJ1-1, with unresolved D. V dropped 8 bases and J dropped 3 bases, with 19 bases sitting between them. CDR1 is LNHDA and CDR2 is SQIVND in the germline V gene (reference sequence). The CDR3 loop spans 15 amino acids. CDR3 coding DNA: TGTGCCAGTCGTGGCAGTTCCCTCCTGGACACTGAAGCTTTCTTT. Translated, it gives CASRGSSLLDTEAFF.

This chain joins TRBV7-9 and TRBJ1-2; 10 bases fit TRBD1. The CDR3 sequence is 15 residues long. CDR1 is SEHNR and CDR2 is FQNEAQ in the germline V gene (reference sequence). After removal of 4 bases from V and 7 bases from J, the junction contained 9 bases not matched to a gene. CDR3 sequence: CASSSLGGQGIGYTF. The CDR3 DNA follows: TGTGCCAGCAGCTCCCTGGGGGGACAGGGGATTGGCTACACCTTC.

This clonotype was seen at least ten times. V gene TRBV6-1 combines with J gene TRBJ1-5; D is undetermined. The V end lost 1 base, the J end lost 1 base, and 8 bases lay between the germline ends. Germline loops: CDR1 MNHNS, CDR2 SASEGT. This CDR3 comprises 15 residues. CDR3 residues: CASSEVGRSNQPQHF. The CDR3 region has the DNA TGTGCCAGCAGTGAAGTTGGGAGAAGCAATCAGCCCCAGCATTTT.

This clonotype occurred many times. The chain joins TRBV20-1 to TRBJ1-1; no clear D gene. The CDR3 is made up of 14 amino acids. Germline-derived CDR1 and CDR2 are DFQATT and SNEGSKA (reference sequence). V lost 0 bases and J 1 base, leaving 9 bases between the germline ends. The chain's CDR3 is CSARERVRNTEAFF. CDR3 nucleotides: TGCAGTGCTAGAGAGAGGGTCCGGAACACTGAAGCTTTCTTT.

This clonotype was counted many times. This chain uses TRBV28 with TRBJ1-4; 7 bases agree with TRBD1. The germline V gene encodes CDR1 MDHEN and CDR2 SYDVKM. The V segment lost 5 bases and the J segment 8 bases; nucleotides outside the gene matches: 14. This CDR3 is 16 amino acids long. The CDR3 loop is CASSGGTAWTEEKLFF. In DNA form, the CDR3 reads TGTGCCAGCAGTGGGGGGACAGCGTGGACTGAGGAAAAACTGTTTTTT.

The CDR3 DNA follows: TGTGCCAGCAGTAGATCCGGGACAGGGGACACTGAAGCTTTCTTT. This codes for CASSRSGTGDTEAFF. The gene calls are TRBV12-3 or TRBV12-4 and TRBJ1-1; TRBD1 matches 10 bases. The CDR3 is made up of 15 amino acids. V gave up 5 bases and J gave up 3 bases; unmatched junction bases: 6.

The chain has TRBV9 and TRBJ2-5, with 8 nucleotides matching TRBD1. CDR3 length: 15 amino acids. Per germline, CDR1 SGDLS and CDR2 YYNGEE. Trimming cost V 3 bases and J 4 bases; bases outside gene matches: 8. In DNA form, the CDR3 reads TGTGCCAGCAGCGGACAGGGGCAGAGTGGAGAGACCCAGTACTTC. Amino acids: CASSGQGQSGETQYF.

In this sample, this clonotype turned up many times. V gene TRBV6-2 or TRBV6-3 combines with J gene TRBJ2-2; D unclear. V was shortened by 2 bases and J by 5 bases, with 12 bases between the two germline ends. From germline, CDR1 is MNHEY and CDR2 SVGEGT. There are 15 residues in the CDR3. Here the CDR3 DNA reads TGTGCCAGCAGTTACCAGTACAGTCGGACCGGGGAGCTGTTTTTT. Residues: CASSYQYSRTGELFF.

Ten or more counts support this clonotype. At one end the junction does not follow the germline gene, possibly because of a read error. The gene calls are TRBV12-3 or TRBV12-4 and TRBJ2-1; 10 nucleotides align to TRBD2. The CDR3 consists of 15 residues. The CDR3 here is CASSLASGGYNEQFF. Written as DNA, the CDR3 is TGTGCCAGCAGCTTAGCTAGCGGGGGCTACAATGAGCAGTTCTTC.

The chain joins TRBV20-1 to TRBJ2-4, with TRBD2 identical over 7 bases. The CDR3 is made up of 15 amino acids. Germline lookup yields CDR1 DFQATT and CDR2 SNEGSKA (reference sequence). V was pared by 5 bases and J by 0 bases, with 7 bases of the junction left unmatched. The CDR3 sequence is CSAPWLAVAKNIQYF. Here the CDR3 DNA reads TGCAGTGCTCCTTGGCTAGCGGTAGCCAAAAACATTCAGTACTTC.

This clonotype was counted many times. The genes are TRBV11-2 and TRBJ2-7, with 8 nucleotides matching TRBD2. Germline V gene lookup returns CDR1 SGHAT and CDR2 FQNNGV. The CDR3 runs 14 residues. The V and J ends lost 5 bases and 3 bases, in that order; junction bases with no gene match: 6. CDR3 sequence (DNA): TGTGCCAGCAGCCCCCCAGCGGGAGTCTACGAGCAGTACTTC. Its translation: CASSPPAGVYEQYF.

This clonotype was seen a few times. The J gene is TRBJ2-7, the V gene TRBV15; D not certain. This CDR3 is built from 14 residues. Germline V gives CDR1 LNHNV, CDR2 YYDKDF (reference sequence). The V gene lost 0 bases and the J gene lost 4 bases, with 10 bases spanning the gap. The CDR3 is CATSRDSYFYEQYF. The CDR3 DNA reads TGTGCCACCAGCAGAGACAGCTACTTTTACGAGCAGTACTTC.

This clonotype was counted a few times. CDR3 in DNA: TGTGCCAGCAGTTACGGCCGCGCAACTAATGAAAAACTGTTTTTT. Its protein is CASSYGRATNEKLFF. The chain carries TRBV6-5 and TRBJ1-4, with D hard to call. The CDR3 is made up of 15 amino acids. Germline-derived CDR1 and CDR2 are MNHEY and SVGAGI. V lost 2 bases and J lost 0, with 7 bases in between.

Worth noting for this clonotype: A much more abundant neighbour one base away suggests this may be a read error. The J gene is TRBJ2-7, the V gene TRBV12-3 or TRBV12-4; TRBD1 agrees at 8 bases. The CDR3 covers 14 residues. With 8 bases clipped from V and 4 bases from J, the junction kept 10 bases outside the gene matches. In nucleotides, the CDR3 is TGTGCCAGCGGTCCCACAGGGGGAGGATACGAGCAGTACTTC. This encodes CASGPTGGGYEQYF.

This clonotype was recorded at least ten times. V gene TRBV5-1 combines with J gene TRBJ2-3; no clear D. The CDR3 is made up of 17 amino acids. Trimming took off 0 bases at V and 4 bases at J, with 18 bases between the two ends. CDR1 and CDR2 (germline): SGHRS, YFSETQ. The CDR3, as DNA: TGCGCCAGCAGCTTGGGCGGATTTGGGTATGTCGCAGATACGCAGTATTTT. Encoded protein: CASSLGGFGYVADTQYF.

This clonotype has only a few counts. The chain recombines TRBV2 with TRBJ2-3, with D maybe TRBD2 (6 bases). Trimming pared 4 bases from V and 0 bases from J, leaving 11 bases between. CDR1 is SNHLY, CDR2 FYNNEI, per germline. This CDR3 has 15 amino acids. CDR3 sequence: CASSGRSGSTDTQYF. DNA for the CDR3: TGTGCCAGCAGTGGTCGAAGCGGGAGCACAGATACGCAGTATTTT.

This clonotype was recorded many times. V is TRBV28 and J is TRBJ2-5, with D unclear. The germline CDR1 and CDR2 sequences are MDHEN and SYDVKM. This CDR3 is 13 amino acids long. Trimming pared 3 bases from V and 2 bases from J, leaving 7 bases between. The CDR3 loop reads CASSLAIQETQYF. CDR3 nucleotide sequence: TGTGCCAGCAGTTTGGCAATTCAAGAGACCCAGTACTTC.

This rearrangement joins TRBV4-1 to TRBJ2-7; TRBD2 is a possible D gene (7 bases). Germline V CDR1 and CDR2: MGHRA, YSYEKL. This CDR3 comprises 14 residues. The V and J ends lost 0 bases and 7 bases respectively, with 13 bases between them. This CDR3 is CASSQDLGGREQYF. The DNA of the CDR3 is TGCGCCAGCAGCCAAGATTTGGGGGGGCGTGAGCAGTACTTC.

In its sample, this clonotype was seen a few times. This chain joins TRBV7-9 and TRBJ2-7, with D tentatively TRBD2 (7 bases). CDR1 and CDR2 from the germline V gene are SEHNR and FQNEAQ (reference sequence). This CDR3 is 13 amino acids long. Trimming took off 6 bases at V and 6 bases at J, with 15 bases between the two ends. CDR3 in amino acids: CASSTGPGGEQYF. The CDR3 DNA follows: TGTGCCAGCAGTACAGGGCCGGGGGGCGAGCAGTACTTC.

This CDR3 is CSAKLGSIGFF. The DNA for the CDR3 is TGCAGTGCAAAACTAGGGTCGATCGGGTTCTTC. This chain joins TRBV20-1 and TRBJ2-1; D perhaps matches TRBD2 (5 bases). V gave up 6 bases and J gave up 15 bases, with 18 bases separating them. Per the germline V gene, CDR1 is DFQATT and CDR2 is SNEGSKA (reference sequence). The CDR3 runs to 11 residues.

This clonotype has ten or more counts. The J gene is TRBJ2-3, the V gene TRBV2, with D perhaps matching TRBD2 (7 bases). The V end was cut by 7 bases, the J end by 2 bases, with 19 bases between. There are 16 residues in the CDR3. CDR1 and CDR2 from the germline V gene are SNHLY and FYNNEI. This chain's CDR3 is CASTSFGGLLTDTQYF. Here the CDR3 DNA reads TGTGCCAGCACCTCCTTCGGGGGGCTCCTCACAGATACGCAGTATTTT.

This clonotype has just a few counts. This sequence joins TRBV6-2 or TRBV6-3 and TRBJ1-6; 9 bases are shared with TRBD1. Germline V gene data show CDR1 as MNHEY and CDR2 as SVGEGT. J lost 10 bases, V lost 6 bases, and 7 bases had no gene match. The CDR3 covers 14 residues. Here the CDR3 reads CASRTGGPDSPLHF. CDR3 nucleotides: TGTGCCAGCAGGACAGGGGGGCCGGACTCACCCCTCCACTTT.

This clonotype has at least ten counts. J is TRBJ1-5 and V is TRBV18, with a tentative D call TRBD1 (5 bases). This CDR3 spans 15 amino acids. Trimming took 4 bases from V and 3 from J, leaving 13 bases between them. Germline values: CDR1 KGHSH, CDR2 LQKENI. DNA for the CDR3: TGTGCCAGCTCACACCGGGACGGAGACAATCAGCCCCAGCATTTT. It yields the protein CASSHRDGDNQPQHF.

This clonotype was found once. Given a much more abundant clone one base away, this may be a read error. This rearrangement joins TRBV30 to TRBJ2-5; 8 positions agree with TRBD1. CDR1 GTSNPN and CDR2 SVGIG come from the germline V gene (reference sequence). There are 13 residues in the CDR3. CDR3 in amino acids: CARSPGTGETQYF. In DNA form, the CDR3 reads TGTGCCCGGAGTCCCGGGACAGGAGAGACCCAGTACTTC.

This clonotype was recorded many times. V usage is TRBV6-5 and J usage is TRBJ2-1; the D gene could be TRBD1 or TRBD2 (6 bases each). The germline V gene has CDR1 MNHEY and CDR2 SVGAGI. Trimming stripped 2 bases from V and 5 bases from J, with 31 bases between. The CDR3 has 21 amino acids. The chain's CDR3 is CASSYVLEGGTLHRADNEQFF. The DNA for the CDR3 is TGTGCCAGCAGTTACGTACTCGAGGGGGGCACCCTCCACCGCGCCGACAATGAGCAGTTCTTC.

This clonotype was seen a handful of times. The chain joins TRBV2 to TRBJ1-3; D unresolved. Germline assignment: CDR1 SNHLY and CDR2 FYNNEI. CDR3 length: 14 residues. Trimming pared 7 bases from V and 0 bases from J, leaving 10 bases between. This CDR3 is CASNPAHSGNTIYF. The CDR3 nucleotides read TGTGCCAGCAATCCGGCCCACTCTGGAAACACCATATATTTT.